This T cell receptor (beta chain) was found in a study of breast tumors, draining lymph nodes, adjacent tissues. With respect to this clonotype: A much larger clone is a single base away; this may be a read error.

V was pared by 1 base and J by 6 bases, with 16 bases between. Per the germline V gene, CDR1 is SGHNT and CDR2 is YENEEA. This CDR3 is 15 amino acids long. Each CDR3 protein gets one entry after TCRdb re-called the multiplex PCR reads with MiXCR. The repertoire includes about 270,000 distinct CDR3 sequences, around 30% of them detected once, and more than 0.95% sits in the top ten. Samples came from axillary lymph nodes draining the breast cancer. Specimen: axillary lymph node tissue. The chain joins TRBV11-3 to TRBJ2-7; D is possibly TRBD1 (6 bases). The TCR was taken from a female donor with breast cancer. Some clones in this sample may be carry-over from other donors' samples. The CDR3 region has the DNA TGTGCCAGCAGCTTAGTCACAGGGATGGAAACCGAGCAGTACTTC. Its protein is CASSLVTGMETEQYF.